The 25 T cell receptor beta chains presented below share a single source sample, sequenced in a study of blood T cell repertoires in COVID-19. Libraries were prepared by immunoSEQ multiplex PCR; TCRdb keeps only in-frame clonotypes and omits some of them. The sample lists approximately 330,000 clones; over 80% were seen once. The sequenced sample was peripheral blood. These receptors came from a man aged 30 to 39 with COVID-19, enrolled during active disease.

This clone was seen a single time. The rearrangement joins TRBV27 to TRBJ2-2; TRBD1 agrees at 7 bases. CDR1 and CDR2 (germline): MNHEY, SMNVEV (reference sequence). The CDR3 runs to 13 residues. V was clipped by 10 bases and J by 7 bases; unmatched bases: 9. The DNA for the CDR3 is TGTGCCACCTCGCGACAGGGCGGCGGGGAGCTGTTTTTT. It specifies CATSRQGGGELFF.

This clone was seen only a few times. The J gene is TRBJ2-7, the V gene TRBV18; the D gene is possibly TRBD1 (5 bases). Looked up from germline, CDR1 is KGHSH and CDR2 is LQKENI. This CDR3 has 15 amino acids. The V end lost 1 base, the J end lost 4 bases, and 14 bases lay between the germline ends. CDR3 loop: CASSPRGRAEYEQYF. The CDR3 DNA reads TGTGCCAGCTCACCACGAGGCAGGGCGGAGTACGAGCAGTACTTC.

This sequence joins TRBV7-2 and TRBJ1-2, with 9 nucleotides matching TRBD1. The CDR3 totals 15 residues. Germline CDR1 and CDR2: SGHTA and FQGNSA. Unmatched junction bases numbered 8, after V lost 5 bases and J lost 4 bases. CDR3: CASSPTLTGGYGYTF. CDR3 bases: TGTGCCAGCAGCCCGACGTTGACAGGGGGCTATGGCTACACCTTC.

This chain uses TRBV6-6 with TRBJ2-1, with 11 bases fitting TRBD2. Trimming cost V 4 bases and J 8 bases; bases outside gene matches: 10. Germline CDR1 is MNHNY and CDR2 is SVGAGI (reference sequence). This CDR3 region has 16 residues. DNA for the CDR3: TGTGCCAGCAGTTCCAACTTAGCGGGGGGGCACGATGAGCAGTTCTTC. Its translation is CASSSNLAGGHDEQFF.

V is TRBV3-1 (or the pseudogene TRBV3-2) and J is TRBJ2-3; 8 nucleotides agree with TRBD2. With 4 bases clipped from V and 5 bases from J, the junction kept 14 bases outside the gene matches. Germline V lookup: CDR1 LGHDT, CDR2 YNNKEL (reference sequence). The CDR3 contains 17 residues. The CDR3 is CASSRRKAGGERDTQYF. As DNA, the CDR3 is TGTGCCAGCAGCCGGCGGAAGGCGGGGGGAGAAAGAGATACGCAGTATTTT.

The chain couples TRBV6-2 or TRBV6-3 to TRBJ2-7, with D possibly matching TRBD1 (5 bases). Germline loops: CDR1 MNHEY, CDR2 SVGEGT. V was pared by 2 bases and J by 6 bases, with 8 bases between. The CDR3 extends over 12 amino acids. Here the CDR3 reads CASSYTTGEQYF. DNA for the CDR3: TGTGCCAGCAGTTACACTACAGGCGAGCAGTACTTC.

The V call is TRBV30, the J call TRBJ2-5; D is uncertain. The CDR3 length is 14 residues. The ends were cut back, 4 bases at V and 5 bases at J, with 17 bases in the middle. Germline V gene sequence: CDR1 GTSNPN, CDR2 SVGIG (reference sequence). CDR3 amino acids: CAWTKATLRETQYF. CDR3 nucleotides: TGTGCCTGGACCAAAGCGACGTTGCGGGAGACCCAGTACTTC.

This chain joins TRBV12-5 and TRBJ1-5; 10 positions match TRBD1. The germline gives CDR1 LGHNT, CDR2 FRNRAP. The CDR3 totals 18 residues. J lost 7 bases, V lost 3 bases, and 15 bases had no gene match. The CDR3 sequence is CASGLEDRGRGVWQPQHF. DNA of the CDR3: TGTGCTAGTGGTTTAGAAGACAGGGGGCGGGGGGTGTGGCAGCCCCAGCATTTT. The whole variable domain, filled in from reference TRBV12-5 and TRBJ1-5, reads DARVTQTPRHKVTEMGQEVTMRCQPILGHNTVFWYRQTMMQGLELLAYFRNRAPLDDSGMPKDRFSAEMPDATLATLKIQPSEPRDSAVYFCASGLEDRGRGVWQPQHFGDGTRLSIL.

This clone was observed a handful of times. V gene TRBV9 combines with J gene TRBJ1-5, with D tentatively TRBD1 (5 bases). The V gene's germline CDR1 is SGDLS and CDR2 YYNGEE. The CDR3 extends over 15 amino acids. V lost 4 bases to trimming and J lost 0 bases, with 11 bases between them. DNA for the CDR3: TGTGCCAGCAGCCGGGACTTACTTAGCAATCAGCCCCAGCATTTT. The encoded protein is CASSRDLLSNQPQHF.

V usage is TRBV5-6 and J usage is TRBJ2-5; D might be TRBD2 (6 bases). Trimming pared 3 bases from V and 2 bases from J, leaving 8 bases between. CDR1 and CDR2 (germline): SGHDT, YYEEEE. The CDR3 contains 13 residues. The DNA of the CDR3 is TGTGCCAGCAGCTGGGGGGAGCAAGAGACCCAGTACTTC. It is translated as CASSWGEQETQYF.

To note about this clone: Different DNA sequences within this sample yield the same CDR3. J is TRBJ2-1 and V is TRBV7-9; 8 bases are shared with TRBD2. The length of the CDR3 is 16 residues. The V segment lost 5 bases and the J segment 2 bases; nucleotides outside the gene matches: 8. Germline assignment: CDR1 SEHNR and CDR2 FQNEAQ (reference sequence). The CDR3 DNA follows: TGTGCCAGCAGCCCTACTAGCGGTCGCGCCTACAATGAGCAGTTCTTC. Encoded protein: CASSPTSGRAYNEQFF. Drawing the rest from reference TRBV7-9 and TRBJ2-1, the complete variable domain is DTGVSQNPRHKITKRGQNVTFRCDPISEHNRLYWYRQTLGQGPEFLTYFQNEAQLEKSRLLSDRFSAERPKGSFSTLEIQRTEQGDSAMYLCASSPTSGRAYNEQFFGPGTRLTVL.

CDR3 sequence: CASSQATGGYGYTF. The CDR3 bases are TGCGCCAGCAGCCAAGCAACAGGGGGCTATGGCTACACCTTC. V is TRBV4-3 and J is TRBJ1-2; 8 bases align to TRBD1. The CDR3 sequence is 14 residues long. V dropped 1 base and J dropped 4; count of bases not matched to a gene: 2. Germline assignment: CDR1 LGHNA and CDR2 YSLEER.

This CDR3 reads CASIRIAGAGELFF. In nucleotides, the CDR3 is TGTGCCAGCATCAGAATAGCGGGGGCCGGGGAGCTGTTTTTT. The V gene is TRBV2, the J gene TRBJ2-2, with 9 bases lining up with TRBD2. Germline V gene data show CDR1 as SNHLY and CDR2 as FYNNEI. The CDR3 is made up of 14 amino acids. V was clipped by 7 bases and J by 6 bases; unmatched bases: 6.

This clone was observed a handful of times. The chain couples TRBV28 to TRBJ2-7; tentatively, D is TRBD1 (6 bases). V lost 8 bases and J lost 2, with 16 bases in between. The CDR3 loop spans 14 amino acids. Germline values: CDR1 MDHEN, CDR2 SYDVKM. The CDR3 bases are TGTGCCAGCGGGGACGACAGGCGGCCCTACGAGCAGTACTTC. As protein: CASGDDRRPYEQYF. The full variable domain, completed using reference TRBV28 and TRBJ2-7, is DVKVTQSSRYLVKRTGEKVFLECVQDMDHENMFWYRQDPGLGLRLIYFSYDVKMKEKGDIPEGYSVSREKKERFSLILESASTNQTSMYLCASGDDRRPYEQYFGPGTRLTVT.

This clone was seen a handful of times. V and J are TRBV21-1 and TRBJ1-5. TRBV21-1 is designated a pseudogene. CDR3 length: 15 amino acids. The CDR3 DNA sequence: TGTGCCAGCAGCATCCTTCCTAGGAGCAATCAGCCCCAGCATTTT. It specifies CASSILPRSNQPQHF.

The J gene is TRBJ2-7, the V gene TRBV5-1; the match to TRBD1 covers 7 bases. The junction had 9 bases not matched to a gene; V was cut back by 4 bases and J by 5 bases. Germline CDR1 and CDR2: SGHRS and YFSETQ. This CDR3 has 14 amino acids. CDR3 nucleotides: TGCGCCAGCAGCCCCCGACAGGGACGGAACGAGCAGTACTTC. Protein product: CASSPRQGRNEQYF.

The rearrangement uses TRBV5-1 and TRBJ2-1; TRBD1 matches 8 bases. The CDR3 spans 14 residues. V lost 8 bases and J lost 4; bases outside the gene matches: 8. The germline V gene encodes CDR1 SGHRS and CDR2 YFSETQ. The CDR3 here is CASLGQESYNEQFF. The DNA for the CDR3 is TGCGCCAGTCTGGGACAGGAGTCTTACAATGAGCAGTTCTTC.

The rearrangement uses TRBV6-5 and TRBJ2-7; possibly TRBD1 for D (6 bases). This CDR3 comprises 14 residues. V lost 7 bases and J lost 2, with 15 bases in between. The germline V gene has CDR1 MNHEY and CDR2 SVGAGI. The CDR3 loop is CASNVDRITYEQYF. For the CDR3, the DNA is TGTGCCAGCAACGTAGACAGGATTACCTACGAGCAGTACTTC.

The CDR3 here is CASSLRAGEASYEQYF. The CDR3 nucleotides are TGCGCCAGCAGCTTGAGAGCAGGGGAAGCCTCCTACGAGCAGTACTTC. The gene calls are TRBV5-1 and TRBJ2-7, with D maybe TRBD1 (6 bases). This CDR3 is 16 amino acids long. In germline, CDR1 is SGHRS, CDR2 YFSETQ. Between the trimmed V and J ends, which lost 1 base and 0 bases, there was a span of 14 bases.

The chain joins TRBV5-8 to TRBJ1-4, with a weak D call TRBD1 (6 bases). Trimming cost V 3 bases and J 10 bases, with 25 bases left between them. Germline CDR1 and CDR2: SGHTS and YDEGEE. The CDR3 has 17 amino acids. The CDR3 loop is CASSSIGKETGGAKLFF. The CDR3 DNA reads TGTGCCAGCAGCTCCATTGGCAAGGAGACCGGGGGGGCAAAACTGTTTTTT.

The chain uses TRBV2 and TRBJ2-5, with 10 bases aligning to TRBD2. Germline V gene lookup returns CDR1 SNHLY and CDR2 FYNNEI. J gave up 2 bases and V 3 bases, and 6 bases lay outside the gene matches. The length of the CDR3 is 16 residues. The CDR3 protein is CASSDSSGGVQETQYF. The CDR3 region has the DNA TGTGCCAGCAGTGATTCTAGCGGGGGAGTTCAAGAGACCCAGTACTTC.

This clone was detected once. V gene TRBV27 combines with J gene TRBJ2-1; the D is unclear. In germline, CDR1 is MNHEY, CDR2 SMNVEV (reference sequence). V lost 4 bases, J lost 7 bases, and 8 bases lay in between. The CDR3 length is 12 residues. The CDR3 DNA sequence: TGTGCCAGCAGTTATAATCGGAATGAGCAGTTCTTC. This translates into CASSYNRNEQFF.

The chain uses TRBV18 and TRBJ1-3; TRBD1 matches 10 bases. This CDR3 contains 16 residues. CDR1 is KGHSH, CDR2 LQKENI, per germline. V was pared by 3 bases and J by 4 bases, with 6 bases of the junction left unmatched. CDR3 coding DNA: TGTGCCAGCTCACCCCTGGGACAGGGGATGGGAAACACCATATATTTT. Translating it yields CASSPLGQGMGNTIYF.

The chain recombines TRBV23-1 with TRBJ1-4, with D perhaps TRBD1 (6 bases). TRBV23-1 is treated as an ORF (open reading frame) with a function not yet certain. V was trimmed by 6 bases and J by 7 bases, leaving 30 bases between them. The CDR3 runs to 19 residues. The CDR3 DNA sequence: TGCGCCAGCAGACAGGACAGAACTTCTGTGGTCGGTCGAGGTGAAAAACTGTTTTTT. This gives the protein CASRQDRTSVVGRGEKLFF.

This clone was seen a handful of times. The chain links TRBV2 to TRBJ1-5, with TRBD1 matching over 7 bases. V lost 6 bases to trimming and J lost 1 base; unmatched junction nucleotides: 6. The CDR3 covers 15 residues. Germline V lookup: CDR1 SNHLY, CDR2 FYNNEI. The CDR3 DNA follows: TGTGCCAGCAGCGTGGGACAGAGGAGCAATCAGCCCCAGCATTTT. Amino acid sequence: CASSVGQRSNQPQHF.